This section outlines one T cell receptor beta chain sequence together with its context. Primers for the PCR totalled 60 Vbeta and 13 Jbeta. Assay used: immunoSEQ multiplex PCR; TCRdb lists only in-frame clones, some missing. Of approximately 210,000 clones in the sample, about three quarters were seen once. V gave up 1 base and J gave up 2 bases; unmatched junction bases: 4. Per the germline V gene, CDR1 is SGHRS and CDR2 is YFSETQ. The CDR3 sequence is 16 residues long. The data were obtained in a study of cytomegalovirus exposure and HLA in healthy donors. Overall study context: An earlier analysis found under 130 million unique TCR beta sequences from about 190 million T cells.

The sequenced material came from PBMCs. The chain combines TRBV5-1 with TRBJ2-7, with TRBD2 matching 12 bases. This clonotype was obtained from a male donor in good health and CMV-seronegative. Written as DNA, the CDR3 is TGCGCCAGCAGCTTGTCGCCTAGCGGGGGGGCCTACGAGCAGTACTTC. Protein: CASSLSPSGGAYEQYF. Full variable domain (outside the CDR3, taken from reference TRBV5-1 and TRBJ2-7): KAGVTQTPRYLIKTRGQQVTLSCSPISGHRSVSWYQQTPGQGLQFLFEYFSETQRNKGNFPGRFSGRQFSNSRSEMNVSTLELGDSALYLCASSLSPSGGAYEQYFGPGTRLTVT.